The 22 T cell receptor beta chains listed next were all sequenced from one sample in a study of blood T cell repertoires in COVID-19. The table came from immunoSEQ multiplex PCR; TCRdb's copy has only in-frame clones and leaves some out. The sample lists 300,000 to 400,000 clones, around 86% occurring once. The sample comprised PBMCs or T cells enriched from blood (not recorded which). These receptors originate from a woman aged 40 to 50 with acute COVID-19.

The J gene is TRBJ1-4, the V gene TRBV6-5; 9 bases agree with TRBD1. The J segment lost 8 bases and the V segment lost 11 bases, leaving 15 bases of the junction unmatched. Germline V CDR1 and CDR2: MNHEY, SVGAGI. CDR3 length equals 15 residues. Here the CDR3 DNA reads TGTGCCGTAAACAGGGGGCTAAACGATAGGGAAAAACTGTTTTTT. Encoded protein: CAVNRGLNDREKLFF.

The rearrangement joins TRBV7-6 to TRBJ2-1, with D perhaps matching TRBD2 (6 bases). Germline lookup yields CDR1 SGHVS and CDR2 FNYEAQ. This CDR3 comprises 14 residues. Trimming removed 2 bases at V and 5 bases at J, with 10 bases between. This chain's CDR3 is CASSLWGVDNEQFF. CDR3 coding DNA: TGTGCCAGCAGCTTATGGGGGGTAGACAATGAGCAGTTCTTC.

CDR3 protein: CASSDRQGYRYEQYF. The CDR3 DNA sequence: TGTGCCAGCAGCGACCGACAGGGGTATAGGTACGAGCAGTACTTC. The chain has TRBV3-1 (or the pseudogene TRBV3-2) and TRBJ2-7, with 8 nucleotides matching TRBD1. V gave up 5 bases and J gave up 4 bases; unmatched junction bases: 10. The V gene's germline CDR1 is LGHDT and CDR2 YNNKEL (reference sequence). This CDR3 spans 15 amino acids.

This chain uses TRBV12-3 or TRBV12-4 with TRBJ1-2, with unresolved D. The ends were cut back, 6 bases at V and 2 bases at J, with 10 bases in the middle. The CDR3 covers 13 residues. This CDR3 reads CASSTQVNYGYTF. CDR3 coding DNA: TGTGCCAGCAGCACTCAGGTGAACTATGGCTACACCTTC.

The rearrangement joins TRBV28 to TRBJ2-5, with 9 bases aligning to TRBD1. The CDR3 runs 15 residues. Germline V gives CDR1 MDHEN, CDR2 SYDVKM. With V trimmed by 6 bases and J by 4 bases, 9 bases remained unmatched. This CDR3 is CASRPGQGRRETQYF. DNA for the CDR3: TGTGCCAGCAGACCGGGACAGGGTCGTCGAGAGACCCAGTACTTC. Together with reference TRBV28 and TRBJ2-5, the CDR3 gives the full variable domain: DVKVTQSSRYLVKRTGEKVFLECVQDMDHENMFWYRQDPGLGLRLIYFSYDVKMKEKGDIPEGYSVSREKKERFSLILESASTNQTSMYLCASRPGQGRRETQYFGPGTRLLVL.

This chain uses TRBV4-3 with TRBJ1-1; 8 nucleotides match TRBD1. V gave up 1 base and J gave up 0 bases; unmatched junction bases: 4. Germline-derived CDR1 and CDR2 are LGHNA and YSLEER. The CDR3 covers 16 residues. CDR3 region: CASSQAGGFMNTEAFF. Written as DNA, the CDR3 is TGCGCCAGCAGCCAAGCAGGGGGCTTTATGAACACTGAAGCTTTCTTT.

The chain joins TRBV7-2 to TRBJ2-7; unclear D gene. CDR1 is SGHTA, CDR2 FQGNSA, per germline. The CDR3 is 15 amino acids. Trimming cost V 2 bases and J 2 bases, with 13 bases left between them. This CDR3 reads CASSLFHSTAYEQYF. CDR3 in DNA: TGTGCCAGCAGCTTATTTCACAGTACCGCCTACGAGCAGTACTTC.

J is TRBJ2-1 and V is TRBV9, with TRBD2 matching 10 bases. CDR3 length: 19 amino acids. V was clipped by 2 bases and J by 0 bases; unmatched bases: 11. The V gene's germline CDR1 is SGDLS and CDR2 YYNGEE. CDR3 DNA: TGTGCCAGCAGCGTGATCTCAGCGGGAGGGCCGAGCTCCTACAATGAGCAGTTCTTC. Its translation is CASSVISAGGPSSYNEQFF.

CDR3 bases: TGTGCCACCAGCGGAACGACAGGGGCGACTAACTATGGCTACACCTTC. Its protein product is CATSGTTGATNYGYTF. This chain uses TRBV15 with TRBJ1-2; 8 bases are a match to TRBD1. The CDR3 is 16 residues long. V was clipped by 5 bases and J by 0 bases; unmatched bases: 8. Looked up from germline, CDR1 is LNHNV and CDR2 is YYDKDF (reference sequence). The full variable domain, completed using reference TRBV15 and TRBJ1-2, is DAMVIQNPRYQVTQFGKPVTLSCSQTLNHNVMYWYQQKSSQAPKLLFHYYDKDFNNEADTPDNFQSRRPNTSFCFLDIRSPGLGDTAMYLCATSGTTGATNYGYTFGSGTRLTVV.

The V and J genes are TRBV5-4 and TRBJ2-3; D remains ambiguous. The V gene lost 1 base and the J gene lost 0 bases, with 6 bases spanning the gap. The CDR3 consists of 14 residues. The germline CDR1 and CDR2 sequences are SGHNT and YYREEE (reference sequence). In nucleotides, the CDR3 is TGTGCCAGCAGCTTGAAACAAAGCACAGATACGCAGTATTTT. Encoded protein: CASSLKQSTDTQYF.

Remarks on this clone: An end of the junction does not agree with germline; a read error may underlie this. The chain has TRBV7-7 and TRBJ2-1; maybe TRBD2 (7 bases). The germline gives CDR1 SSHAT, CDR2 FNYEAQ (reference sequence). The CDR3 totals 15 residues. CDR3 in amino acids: CASSLEGGGTGEQFF. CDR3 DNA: TGTGCTAGCAGCTTAGAAGGCGGGGGCACGGGTGAGCAGTTCTTC.

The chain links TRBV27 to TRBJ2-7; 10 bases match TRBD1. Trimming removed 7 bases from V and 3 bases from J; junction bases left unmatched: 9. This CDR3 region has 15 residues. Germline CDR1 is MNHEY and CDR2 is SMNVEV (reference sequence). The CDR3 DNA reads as TGTGCCAGCACCCCTCGAGGGGACAGGGGCTACGAGCAGTACTTC. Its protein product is CASTPRGDRGYEQYF.

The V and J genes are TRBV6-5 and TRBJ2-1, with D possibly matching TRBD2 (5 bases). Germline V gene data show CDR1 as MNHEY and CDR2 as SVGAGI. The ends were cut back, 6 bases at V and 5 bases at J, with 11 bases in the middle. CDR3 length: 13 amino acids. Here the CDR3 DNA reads TGTGCCAGCAGAGCTACTAGGGACAATGAGCAGTTCTTC. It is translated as CASRATRDNEQFF.

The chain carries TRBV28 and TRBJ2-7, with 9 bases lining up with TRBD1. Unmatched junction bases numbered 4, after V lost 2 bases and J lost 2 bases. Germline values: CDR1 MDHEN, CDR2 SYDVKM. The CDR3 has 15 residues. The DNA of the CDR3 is TGTGCCAGCAGTTTAACCCGGACAGGGGCCTACGAGCAGTACTTC. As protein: CASSLTRTGAYEQYF.

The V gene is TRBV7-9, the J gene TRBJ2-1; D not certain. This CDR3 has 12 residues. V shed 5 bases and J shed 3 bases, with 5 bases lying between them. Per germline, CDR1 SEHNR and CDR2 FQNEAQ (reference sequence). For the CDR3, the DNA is TGTGCCAGCAGCCAATTCTACAATGAGCAGTTCTTC. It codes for CASSQFYNEQFF.

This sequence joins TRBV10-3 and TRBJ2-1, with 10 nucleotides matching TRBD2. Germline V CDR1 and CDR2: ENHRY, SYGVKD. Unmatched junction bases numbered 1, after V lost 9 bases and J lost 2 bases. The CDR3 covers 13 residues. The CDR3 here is CAIAGGTYNEQFF. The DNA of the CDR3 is TGTGCCATAGCGGGAGGGACCTACAATGAGCAGTTCTTC.

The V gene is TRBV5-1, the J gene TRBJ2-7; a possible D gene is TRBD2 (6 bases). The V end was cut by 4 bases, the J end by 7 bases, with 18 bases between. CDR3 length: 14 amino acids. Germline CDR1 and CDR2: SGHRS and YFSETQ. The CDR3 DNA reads TGCGCCAGCAGCCTCCGCGGGGCCTTACGGGAGCAGTACTTC. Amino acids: CASSLRGALREQYF.

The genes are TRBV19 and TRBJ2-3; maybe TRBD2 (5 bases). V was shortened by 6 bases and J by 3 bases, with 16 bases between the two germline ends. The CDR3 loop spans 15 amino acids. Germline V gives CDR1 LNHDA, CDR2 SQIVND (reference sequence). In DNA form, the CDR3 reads TGTGCCAGTAGGCTCTCGGCTAGCCGAACAGATACGCAGTATTTT. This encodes CASRLSASRTDTQYF.

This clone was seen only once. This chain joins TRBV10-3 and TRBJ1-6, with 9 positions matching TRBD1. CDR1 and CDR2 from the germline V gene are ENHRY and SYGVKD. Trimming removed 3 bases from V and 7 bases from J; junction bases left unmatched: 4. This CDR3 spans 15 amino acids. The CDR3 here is CAISERQGDNSPLHF. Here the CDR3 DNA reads TGTGCCATCAGTGAAAGACAGGGGGACAATTCACCCCTCCACTTT.

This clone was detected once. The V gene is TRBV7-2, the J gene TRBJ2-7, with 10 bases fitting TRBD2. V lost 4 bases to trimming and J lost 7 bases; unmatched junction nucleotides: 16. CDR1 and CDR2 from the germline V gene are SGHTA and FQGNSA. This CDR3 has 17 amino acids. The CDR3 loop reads CASSWTTGSGRASEQYF. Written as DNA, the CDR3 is TGTGCCAGCAGCTGGACGACGGGGAGCGGGAGGGCCAGTGAGCAGTACTTC.

The CDR3 loop is CASLEIGVPYGYTF. DNA of the CDR3: TGTGCCAGCCTGGAAATCGGGGTTCCTTATGGCTACACCTTC. The chain recombines TRBV28 with TRBJ1-2; D gene unclear. CDR1 and CDR2 from the germline V gene are MDHEN and SYDVKM. V shed 8 bases and J shed 5 bases, with 18 bases lying between them. The CDR3 is made up of 14 amino acids.

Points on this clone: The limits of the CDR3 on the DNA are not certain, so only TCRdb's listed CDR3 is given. The CDR3 reads CASSLPGVAGGNVDEQFF. This chain connects TRBV21-1 to TRBJ2-1; the listed D gene, TRBD2, was not tested against the DNA. TRBV21-1 is a known pseudogene. The CDR3 sequence runs 18 residues, both termini included.